Described below is a single TCR beta chain sequence and its context. The data derive from a study of blood T cell repertoires in COVID-19. Study at large: PBMCs, B-cell-depleted T cells, or T cells were the source of the cDNA or gDNA that made up the material.

In the authors' workflow: Reference gene primer amplification gave estimated nucleated cell counts. Some clones are missing from TCRdb's copy, which holds only in-frame ones; the method was immunoSEQ multiplex PCR. V and J calls and clone size come straight from that table; D and trimming were deduced from the DNA. The sample gives approximately 210,000 clones, 92% of which show up once; roughly 1.2% is in the top ten. The V and J ends lost 5 bases and 4 bases respectively, with 8 bases between them. The CDR3 is 12 amino acids. Germline CDR1 and CDR2: SGHTA and FQGNSA. The rearrangement links TRBV7-2 to TRBJ1-2; D is unresolved. The sequenced material came from peripheral blood. The receptor was derived from a man aged 25 to 40 with acute or convalescent COVID-19. CDR3 in amino acids: CASSPTVYGYTF. In DNA form, the CDR3 reads TGTGCCAGCAGCCCCACAGTCTATGGCTACACCTTC.